The 2 T cell receptor beta chains below were found in one sample sequenced in a study of early T cells in non-severe SARS-CoV-2 infection. TCRdb analysed the 5' RACE reads with MiXCR anew, one entry per CDR3 protein. In the table there are tens of thousands of distinct CDR3 sequences, more than 8.5% of which are singletons. What was sequenced was whole blood. These receptors all stem from an adult who was a healthcare worker with PCR-confirmed SARS-CoV-2 infection or an uninfected control (not recorded which).

This clonotype was detected many times. V is TRBV7-3 and J is TRBJ2-1; D may be TRBD1 or TRBD2 (5 bases each). CDR1 is SGHTA and CDR2 is FQGTGA in the germline V gene. The CDR3 is made up of 15 amino acids. V lost 4 bases and J 4 bases, leaving 14 bases between the germline ends. The CDR3 reads CASSSSGGGYNEQFF. In nucleotides, the CDR3 is TGTGCCAGCAGCTCTAGTGGGGGTGGGTACAATGAGCAGTTCTTC. Based on the CDR3 plus reference TRBV7-3 and TRBJ2-1, the full variable domain is GAGVSQTPSNKVTEKGKYVELRCDPISGHTALYWYRQSLGQGPEFLIYFQGTGAADDSGLPNDRFFAVRPEGSVSTLKIQRTERGDSAVYLCASSSSGGGYNEQFFGPGTRLTVL.

This clonotype appeared many times. A read error may account for a junction end that differs from germline. The chain couples TRBV29-1 to TRBJ2-1, with D possibly TRBD2 on 6 matching bases. The CDR3 is 12 amino acids. Germline assignment: CDR1 SQVTM and CDR2 ANQGSEA. DNA for the CDR3: TGCAGCGTCGGTAGGACGGAGGGCGGTTCGGCCTTC. Encoded protein: CSVGRTEGGSAF.